A single sample gave rise to the 21 T cell receptor beta chains below, sequenced in a study of vaccination and CD4 T cells after COVID-19. Researchers used the Oncomine TCR Beta short-read assay to sequence DNA from cultured CD4+ T cells. TCRdb redid the calling of the PCR reads with MiXCR, one entry per CDR3 protein. Counted here are about 19,000 distinct CDR3 sequences, 30% to 40% occurring once; the ten biggest clones make up about 15%. Antigens for these TCRs are unknown. Treatment noted: roughly ten-day PBMC culture with coronavirus spike peptide pools or control peptides (ViraFEST assay). The sample consisted of cultured CD4+ T cells from blood. These receptors were obtained from a human donor with COVID-19.

This chain links TRBV19 with TRBJ2-1; no definite D call. V was pared by 9 bases and J by 0 bases, with 12 bases between. CDR1 LNHDA and CDR2 SQIVND come from the germline V gene (reference sequence). The CDR3 sequence is 14 residues long. This chain's CDR3 is CASRRSSSYNEQFF. The CDR3 nucleotides read TGTGCCAGCCGCAGGTCAAGCTCCTACAATGAGCAGTTCTTC.

The chain couples TRBV5-1 to TRBJ2-7, with TRBD2 matching 7 bases. Germline trimming cut 0 bases from V and 0 bases from J; bases unmatched to any gene: 9. This CDR3 contains 17 residues. Germline V gene sequence: CDR1 SGHRS, CDR2 YFSETQ. DNA of the CDR3: TGCGCCAGCAGCTTGGCCCAACTAGCGCAGAGCTCCTACGAGCAGTACTTC. It codes for CASSLAQLAQSSYEQYF.

This clonotype occurred a few times. The chain joins TRBV24-1 to TRBJ1-4; 7 bases are shared with TRBD1. CDR1 is KGHDR and CDR2 is SFDVKD in the germline V gene. V gave up 2 bases and J gave up 7 bases; unmatched junction bases: 15. The CDR3 covers 18 residues. Here the CDR3 DNA reads TGTGCCACCAGTGATTCAAGGGGGGTGGGGACAGCGACTGAAAAACTGTTTTTT. Protein product: CATSDSRGVGTATEKLFF.

The chain carries TRBV7-9 and TRBJ1-1, with D unclear. Trimming shortened V by 5 bases and J by 0 bases, and 10 bases separated the two germline ends. This CDR3 region has 14 residues. Germline V gene lookup returns CDR1 SEHNR and CDR2 FQNEAQ (reference sequence). The CDR3 coding sequence is TGTGCCAGCAGCAGTTTTTTGGTGAACACTGAAGCTTTCTTT. Encoded protein: CASSSFLVNTEAFF. Full variable domain (remainder filled in from reference TRBV7-9 and TRBJ1-1): DTGVSQNPRHKITKRGQNVTFRCDPISEHNRLYWYRQTLGQGPEFLTYFQNEAQLEKSRLLSDRFSAERPKGSFSTLEIQRTEQGDSAMYLCASSSFLVNTEAFFGQGTRLTVV.

The V gene is TRBV19, the J gene TRBJ1-3; no definite D call. The CDR3 has 14 amino acids. Germline V gene lookup returns CDR1 LNHDA and CDR2 SQIVND (reference sequence). V dropped 7 bases and J dropped 0 bases, with 10 bases sitting between them. The CDR3 DNA reads TGTGCCAGTACCCCCCTGGGCTCTGGAAACACCATATATTTT. It translates to CASTPLGSGNTIYF.

This clonotype came up a few times. The genes are TRBV6-5 and TRBJ1-1; no firm D call. The germline V and J ends were trimmed by 4 bases and 1 base, with 7 bases remaining between them. Per germline, CDR1 MNHEY and CDR2 SVGAGI. The CDR3 is made up of 13 amino acids. CDR3 sequence: CASSFAENTEAFF. CDR3 DNA: TGTGCCAGCAGTTTTGCGGAGAACACTGAAGCTTTCTTT.

The rearrangement joins TRBV7-6 to TRBJ1-1, with 9 bases matching TRBD1. CDR3 length: 14 residues. Germline V gene sequence: CDR1 SGHVS, CDR2 FNYEAQ. The ends lost 0 bases at V and 6 bases at J; junction bases unmatched: 2. CDR3 in amino acids: CASSLADRGSEAFF. In DNA, the CDR3 is TGTGCCAGCAGCTTAGCAGACAGGGGGTCTGAAGCTTTCTTT.

This clonotype was detected only a few times. This chain's CDR3 is CASSLYGQKNTEAFF. The CDR3 bases are TGTGCCAGCAGCCTCTATGGGCAGAAGAACACTGAAGCTTTCTTT. V and J are TRBV11-3 and TRBJ1-1, with D hard to call. Germline V gene data show CDR1 as SGHNT and CDR2 as YENEEA. Trimming cost V 5 bases and J 1 base, with 14 bases left between them. This CDR3 is built from 15 residues.

The chain carries TRBV14 and TRBJ2-7; D call uncertain. The V gene lost 1 base and the J gene lost 3 bases, with 4 bases spanning the gap. The germline V gene encodes CDR1 SGHDN and CDR2 FVKESK. There are 12 residues in the CDR3. Here the CDR3 reads CASSQANYEQYF. CDR3 coding DNA: TGTGCCAGCAGCCAAGCAAACTACGAGCAGTACTTC.

This clonotype was recorded only once. V and J are TRBV19 and TRBJ1-4, with D perhaps matching TRBD1 (6 bases). The V end lost 3 bases, the J end lost 3 bases, and 14 bases lay between the germline ends. CDR1 is LNHDA, CDR2 SQIVND, per germline (reference sequence). The CDR3 contains 16 residues. CDR3 sequence: CASSIQGLGPNEKLFF. Written as DNA, the CDR3 is TGTGCCAGTAGTATCCAGGGGTTGGGCCCTAATGAAAAACTGTTTTTT. The full variable domain, rest sourced from reference TRBV19 and TRBJ1-4, is DGGITQSPKYLFRKEGQNVTLSCEQNLNHDAMYWYRQDPGQGLRLIYYSQIVNDFQKGDIAEGYSVSREKKESFPLTVTSAQKNPTAFYLCASSIQGLGPNEKLFFGSGTQLSVL.

This rearrangement joins TRBV19 to TRBJ2-1, with a possible D match to TRBD1 (5 bases). The CDR3 has 13 residues. Germline lookup yields CDR1 LNHDA and CDR2 SQIVND (reference sequence). Trimming left V 7 bases short and J 7 bases short, with 14 bases between. CDR3 sequence: CASMQGSRNEQFF. In DNA form, the CDR3 reads TGTGCCAGTATGCAGGGATCTCGGAATGAGCAGTTCTTC.

This chain connects TRBV29-1 to TRBJ1-4; D is undetermined. Germline CDR1 SQVTM, CDR2 ANQGSEA. The CDR3 is 11 amino acids. Trimming shortened V by 7 bases and J by 0 bases, and 3 bases separated the two germline ends. The CDR3 sequence: CSGTTNEKLFF. The CDR3 region has the DNA TGCAGCGGCACAACTAATGAAAAACTGTTTTTT.

This clonotype came up a few times. This CDR3 reads CASSFGHSPLHF. The CDR3, as DNA: TGTGCCAGCAGTTTCGGTCATTCACCCCTCCACTTT. This rearrangement joins TRBV28 to TRBJ1-6, with D hard to call. The CDR3 is 12 residues long. Per germline, CDR1 MDHEN and CDR2 SYDVKM. Trimming left V 3 bases short and J 8 bases short, with 5 bases between. Using reference TRBV28 and TRBJ1-6 for the parts outside the CDR3, the full variable domain is DVKVTQSSRYLVKRTGEKVFLECVQDMDHENMFWYRQDPGLGLRLIYFSYDVKMKEKGDIPEGYSVSREKKERFSLILESASTNQTSMYLCASSFGHSPLHFGNGTRLTVT.

CDR3 loop: CASSRDTDTQYF. In nucleotides, the CDR3 is TGTGCCAGTAGCCGCGACACAGATACGCAGTATTTT. The chain uses TRBV19 and TRBJ2-3, with D unclear. Germline assignment: CDR1 LNHDA and CDR2 SQIVND (reference sequence). The CDR3 is made up of 12 amino acids. Trimming took off 6 bases at V and 2 bases at J, with 6 bases between the two ends.

This rearrangement joins TRBV5-4 to TRBJ1-1, with D possibly matching TRBD1 (5 bases). This CDR3 contains 16 residues. CDR1 SGHNT and CDR2 YYREEE come from the germline V gene (reference sequence). With 4 bases removed from V and 1 base from J, the gap between germline ends came to 17 bases. This CDR3 is CASSRGGSIGNTEAFF. CDR3 bases: TGTGCCAGCAGCCGTGGGGGATCAATCGGGAACACTGAAGCTTTCTTT.

This clonotype was picked up a small number of times. The genes are TRBV7-2 and TRBJ2-5; possible D gene TRBD2, 6 bases. The V gene's germline CDR1 is SGHTA and CDR2 FQGNSA. V was trimmed by 5 bases and J by 5 bases, leaving 21 bases between them. The CDR3 runs 16 residues. The CDR3 DNA is TGTGCCAGCAGCCCAACCTTCGGGGGTAAGGTTGAGACCCAGTACTTC. Translating gives CASSPTFGGKVETQYF.

This chain's CDR3 is CASSLSGVAPETQYF. CDR3 nucleotides: TGTGCCAGCAGCTTATCCGGGGTAGCCCCAGAGACCCAGTACTTC. The rearrangement joins TRBV7-4 to TRBJ2-5, with D possibly TRBD2 on 5 matching bases. Germline values: CDR1 SGHVT, CDR2 SQSDAQ. V lost 2 bases, J lost 4 bases, and 14 bases lay in between. The CDR3 runs 15 residues. The complete variable domain, with remaining parts taken from reference TRBV7-4 and TRBJ2-5, reads GAGVSQSPRYKVAKRGRDVALRCDSISGHVTLYWYRQTLGQGSEVLTYSQSDAQRDKSGRPSGRFSAERPERSVSTLKIQRTEQGDSAVYLCASSLSGVAPETQYFGPGTRLLVL.

Remarks on this clonotype: An end of the junction differs from the germline gene, which may be a read error. The genes are TRBV27 and TRBJ1-2, with 7 bases lining up with TRBD1. Germline V lookup: CDR1 MNHEY, CDR2 SMNVEV (reference sequence). This CDR3 is built from 13 residues. In nucleotides, the CDR3 is TGTGCCAGCAGTTTAAAGGGACAGTATGTCTACACCTTC. It encodes CASSLKGQYVYTF.

The chain combines TRBV5-3 with TRBJ1-5; D might be TRBD1 (5 bases). TRBV5-3 is annotated as an ORF whose role is uncertain. There are 14 residues in the CDR3. V shed 8 bases and J shed 3 bases, with 15 bases lying between them. The DNA of the CDR3 is TGTGCCAGCAGCCAGGGAGTAAACAATCAGCCCCAGCATTTT. Residues: CASSQGVNNQPQHF.

The chain has TRBV6-1 and TRBJ1-2, with D possibly being TRBD1 (6 bases). With 7 bases removed from V and 5 bases from J, the gap between germline ends came to 20 bases. Germline lookup yields CDR1 MNHNS and CDR2 SASEGT. This CDR3 spans 15 amino acids. For the CDR3, the DNA is TGTGCCAGCACGGGCCCCGGTGGGGGCTCATATGGCTACACCTTC. This sequence encodes CASTGPGGGSYGYTF.

In this sample, this clonotype is medium-sized. The chain recombines TRBV6-1 with TRBJ1-6; D perhaps matches TRBD1 (6 bases). This CDR3 is 13 amino acids long. Trimming removed 7 bases from V and 9 bases from J, with 13 bases in between. Germline V gene lookup returns CDR1 MNHNS and CDR2 SASEGT. The DNA for the CDR3 is TGTGCCAGCACTCGGGGGCTGAGTTCACCCCTCCACTTT. This translates into CASTRGLSSPLHF.